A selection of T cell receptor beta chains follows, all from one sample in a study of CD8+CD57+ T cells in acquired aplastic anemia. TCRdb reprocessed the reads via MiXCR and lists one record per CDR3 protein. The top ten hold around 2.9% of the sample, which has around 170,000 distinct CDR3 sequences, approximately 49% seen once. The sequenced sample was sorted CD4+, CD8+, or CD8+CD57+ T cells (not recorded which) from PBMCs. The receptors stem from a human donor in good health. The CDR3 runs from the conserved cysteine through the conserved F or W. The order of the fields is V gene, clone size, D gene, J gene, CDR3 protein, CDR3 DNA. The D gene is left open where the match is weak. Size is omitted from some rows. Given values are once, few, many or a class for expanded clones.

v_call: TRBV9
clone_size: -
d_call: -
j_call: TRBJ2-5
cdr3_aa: CASSPRLGEETQYF
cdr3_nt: TGTGCCAGCAGCCCCCGACTGGGGGAGGAGACCCAGTACTTC

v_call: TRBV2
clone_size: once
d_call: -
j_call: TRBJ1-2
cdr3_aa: CAMPNYGYTF
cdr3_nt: TGTGCCATGCCGAACTATGGCTACACCTTC

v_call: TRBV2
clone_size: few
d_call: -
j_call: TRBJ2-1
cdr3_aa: CASSDYLFNEQFF
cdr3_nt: TGTGCCAGCAGTGACTACCTGTTCAATGAGCAGTTCTTC

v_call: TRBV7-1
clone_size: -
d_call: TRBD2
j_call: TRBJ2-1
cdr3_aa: CASSSYRPGLGVIGSYNEQFF
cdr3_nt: TGTGCCAGCAGCTCATACCGACCGGGACTAGGAGTAATAGGCTCCTACAATGAGCAGTTCTTC

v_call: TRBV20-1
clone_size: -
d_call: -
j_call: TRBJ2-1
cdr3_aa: CSARDTPEQFF
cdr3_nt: TGCAGTGCTAGAGATACGCCCGAGCAGTTCTTC

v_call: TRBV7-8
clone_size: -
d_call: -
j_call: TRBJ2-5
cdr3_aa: CASSLTRRGAGQETQYF
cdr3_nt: TGTGCCAGCAGCTTGACGAGGAGGGGGGCGGGGCAAGAGACCCAGTACTTC

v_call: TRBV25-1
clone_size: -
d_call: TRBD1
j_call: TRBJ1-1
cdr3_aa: CASSVYRGEGNEAFF
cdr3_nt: TGTGCCAGCAGTGTTTACAGGGGAGAAGGGAATGAAGCTTTCTTT

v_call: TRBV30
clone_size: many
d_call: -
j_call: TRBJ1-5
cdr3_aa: CAWSVQGNQPQHF
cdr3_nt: TGTGCCTGGAGTGTACAGGGCAATCAGCCCCAGCATTTT

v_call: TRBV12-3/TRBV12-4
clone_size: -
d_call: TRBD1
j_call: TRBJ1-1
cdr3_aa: CASSPTIGQGASEAFF
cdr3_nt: TGTGCCAGCAGTCCAACAATCGGACAGGGGGCATCTGAAGCTTTCTTT

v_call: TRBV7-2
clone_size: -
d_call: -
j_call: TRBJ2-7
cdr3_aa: CASSLGEDWEQYF
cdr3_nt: TGTGCCAGCAGCTTAGGCGAGGATTGGGAGCAGTACTTC

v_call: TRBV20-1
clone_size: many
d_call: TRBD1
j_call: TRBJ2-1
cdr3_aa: CSAPTPGQGYNEQFF
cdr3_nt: TGCAGTGCCCCTACACCGGGACAGGGCTACAATGAGCAGTTCTTC

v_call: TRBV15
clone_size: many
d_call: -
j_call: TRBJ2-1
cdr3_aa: CATSTWTDKNEQFF
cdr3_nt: TGTGCCACCAGCACCTGGACAGATAAGAATGAGCAGTTCTTC

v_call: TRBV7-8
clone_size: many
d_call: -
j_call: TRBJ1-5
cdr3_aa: CASSPMTRAFNQPQHF
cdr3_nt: TGTGCCAGCAGCCCCATGACAAGGGCCTTCAATCAGCCCCAGCATTTT

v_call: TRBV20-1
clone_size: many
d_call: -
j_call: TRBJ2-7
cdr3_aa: CSARSSQWKESHEQYF
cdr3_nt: TGCAGTGCTAGGTCGAGTCAGTGGAAGGAATCCCACGAGCAGTACTTC

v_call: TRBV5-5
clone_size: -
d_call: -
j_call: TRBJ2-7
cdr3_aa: CATFRGKDYEQYF
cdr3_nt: TGTGCCACATTTAGGGGGAAGGACTACGAGCAGTACTTC

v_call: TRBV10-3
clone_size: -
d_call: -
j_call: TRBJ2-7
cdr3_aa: CATASRDYEQYF
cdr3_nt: TGTGCCACAGCTAGCCGGGATTACGAGCAGTACTTC

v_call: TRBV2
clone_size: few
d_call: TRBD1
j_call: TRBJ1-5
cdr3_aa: CASSDTDRGPEPQHF
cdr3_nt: TGTGCCAGCAGTGATACGGACAGGGGGCCGGAGCCCCAGCATTTT

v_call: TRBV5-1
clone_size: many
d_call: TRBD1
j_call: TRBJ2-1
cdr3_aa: CASSKSGQDYNEQFF
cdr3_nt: TGCGCCAGCAGTAAGTCGGGACAGGACTACAATGAGCAGTTCTTC

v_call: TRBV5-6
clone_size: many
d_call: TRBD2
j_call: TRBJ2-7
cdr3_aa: CASSFGLVSYEQYF
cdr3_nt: TGTGCCAGCAGCTTCGGACTAGTCTCCTACGAGCAGTACTTC

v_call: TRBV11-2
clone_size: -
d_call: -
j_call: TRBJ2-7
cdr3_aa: CASSFEVRASYEQYF
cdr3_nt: TGTGCCAGCAGCTTCGAGGTGAGGGCCTCCTACGAGCAGTACTTC

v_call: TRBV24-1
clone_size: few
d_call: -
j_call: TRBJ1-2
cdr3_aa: CATSDPFDRHGYTF
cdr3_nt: TGTGCCACCAGTGACCCCTTCGACAGGCATGGCTACACCTTC

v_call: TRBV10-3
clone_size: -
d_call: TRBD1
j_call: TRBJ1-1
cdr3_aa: CASSVGTGDEAFF
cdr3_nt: TGTGCCAGCAGCGTTGGGACAGGGGATGAAGCTTTCTTT

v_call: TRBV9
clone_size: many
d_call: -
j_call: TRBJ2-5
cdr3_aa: CASSLSAELQETQYF
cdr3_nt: TGTGCCAGCAGCCTTAGCGCAGAGCTCCAAGAGACCCAGTACTTC

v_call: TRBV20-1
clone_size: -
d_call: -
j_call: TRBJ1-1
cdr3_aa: CSAGGVPNTEAFF
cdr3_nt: TGCAGTGCCGGAGGAGTACCGAACACTGAAGCTTTCTTT

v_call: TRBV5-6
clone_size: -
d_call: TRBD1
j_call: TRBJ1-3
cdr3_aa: CASSLVSGGAGNTIYF
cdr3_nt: TGTGCCAGCAGCTTGGTTTCAGGGGGCGCCGGAAACACCATATATTTT

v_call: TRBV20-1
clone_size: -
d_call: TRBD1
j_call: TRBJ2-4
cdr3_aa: CSAREGTARNIQYF
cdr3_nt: TGCAGTGCTAGGGAAGGGACAGCCAGAAACATTCAGTACTTC

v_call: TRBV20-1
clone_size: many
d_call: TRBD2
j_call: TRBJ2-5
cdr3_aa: CSAGTSEETQYF
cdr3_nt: TGCAGTGCTGGGACTAGCGAAGAGACCCAGTACTTC

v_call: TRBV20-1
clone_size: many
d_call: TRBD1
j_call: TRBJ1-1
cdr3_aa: CSARASSTGTEAFF
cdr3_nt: TGCAGTGCTAGAGCTAGTTCGACAGGGACTGAAGCTTTCTTT

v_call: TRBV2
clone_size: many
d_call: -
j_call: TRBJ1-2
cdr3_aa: CASRTELANYGYTF
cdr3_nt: TGTGCCAGCAGGACGGAACTCGCTAACTATGGCTACACCTTC

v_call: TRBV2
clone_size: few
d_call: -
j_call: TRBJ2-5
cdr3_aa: CASRRSNGGRETQYF
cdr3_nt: TGTGCCAGCAGGAGGTCGAACGGGGGTCGGGAGACCCAGTACTTC

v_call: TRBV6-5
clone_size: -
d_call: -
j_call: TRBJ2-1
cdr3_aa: CASSSHPDSEQFF
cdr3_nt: TGTGCCAGCAGTTCCCACCCGGACTCAGAGCAGTTCTTC

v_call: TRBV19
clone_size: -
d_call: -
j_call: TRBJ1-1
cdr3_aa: CASSPRGRLNTEAFF
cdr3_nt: TGTGCCAGTAGTCCGAGAGGACGCCTGAACACTGAAGCTTTCTTT

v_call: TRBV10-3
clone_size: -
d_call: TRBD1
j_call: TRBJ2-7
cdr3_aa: CAISEGQVNYEQYF
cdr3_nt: TGTGCCATCAGTGAGGGACAGGTTAACTACGAGCAGTACTTC

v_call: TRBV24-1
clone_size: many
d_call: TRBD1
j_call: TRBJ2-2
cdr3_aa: CATSDPSGQGKFGELFF
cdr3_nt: TGTGCCACCAGTGATCCCTCGGGACAGGGGAAGTTCGGGGAGCTGTTTTTT

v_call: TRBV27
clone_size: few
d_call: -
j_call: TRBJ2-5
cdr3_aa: CASSPSGPDGTQYF
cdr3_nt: TGTGCCAGCAGTCCGAGTGGACCAGATGGGACCCAGTACTTC

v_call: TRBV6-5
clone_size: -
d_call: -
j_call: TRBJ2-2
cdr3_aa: CANSYQATGELFF
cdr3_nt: TGTGCCAACAGTTACCAAGCAACGGGGGAGCTGTTTTTT

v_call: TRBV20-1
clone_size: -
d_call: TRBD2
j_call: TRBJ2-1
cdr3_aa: CSARSGGNNEQFF
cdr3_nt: TGCAGTGCTAGAAGCGGGGGCAACAATGAGCAGTTCTTC

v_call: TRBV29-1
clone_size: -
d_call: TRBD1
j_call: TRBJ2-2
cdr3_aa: CSVDVTGTGASAGELFF
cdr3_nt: TGCAGCGTTGACGTGACCGGGACAGGGGCCTCCGCCGGGGAGCTGTTTTTT

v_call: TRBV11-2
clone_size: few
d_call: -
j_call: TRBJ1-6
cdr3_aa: CASSLESPSGGSSPLHF
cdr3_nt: TGTGCCAGCAGCTTAGAGTCCCCCTCCGGGGGATCTTCACCCCTCCACTTT

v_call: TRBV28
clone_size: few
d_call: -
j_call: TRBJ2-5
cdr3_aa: CASSFPLREGTQYF
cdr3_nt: TGTGCCAGCAGTTTCCCGCTCAGGGAAGGGACCCAGTACTTC

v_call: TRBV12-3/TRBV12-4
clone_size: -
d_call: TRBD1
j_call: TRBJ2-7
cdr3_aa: CASSGRQGNNEQYF
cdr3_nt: TGTGCCAGCAGTGGGAGACAGGGGAACAACGAGCAGTACTTC

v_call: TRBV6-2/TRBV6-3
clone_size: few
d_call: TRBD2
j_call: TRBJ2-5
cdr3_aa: CASSYLAGGLETQYF
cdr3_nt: TGTGCCAGCAGTTACTTGGCGGGAGGATTGGAGACCCAGTACTTC

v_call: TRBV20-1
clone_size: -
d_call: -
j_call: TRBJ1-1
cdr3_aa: CSARDSTEAFF
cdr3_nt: TGCAGTGCTAGAGATAGTACTGAAGCTTTCTTT

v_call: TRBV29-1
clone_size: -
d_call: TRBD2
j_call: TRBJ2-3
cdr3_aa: CSVTSGNTDTQYF
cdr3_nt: TGCAGCGTGACTAGCGGGAATACAGATACGCAGTATTTT

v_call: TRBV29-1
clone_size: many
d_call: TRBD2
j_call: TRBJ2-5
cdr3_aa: CSVDSSGQETQYF
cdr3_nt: TGCAGCGTGGACTCTAGCGGTCAAGAGACCCAGTACTTC